The clone carrying this T cell receptor beta chain was seen repeatedly, ten times or more. In this CDR3 the conserved last residue, phenylalanine or tryptophan, is missing, so a read error is likely. This CDR3 is built from 13 residues. V was pared by 8 bases and J by 7 bases, with 17 bases between. Germline loops: CDR1 MNHNS, CDR2 SASEGT. These data are taken from a study of T cells in Graves' hyperthyroidism and ophthalmopathy. Uncontrolled infection, other autoimmune disease, pregnancy or lactation led to exclusion. Amplified TCR beta CDR3 regions derived from RNA transcripts. First-round RT-PCR targeting the TCR CDR3 was performed with the HTBI primer set. TCRdb redid the calling of the multiplex PCR reads with MiXCR, one entry per CDR3 protein. Among some 300,000 distinct CDR3 sequences, about an eighth were seen once, and the ten largest hold 7.8%.

The specimen sequenced was blood. V usage is TRBV6-1 and J usage is TRBJ1-1, with D possibly matching TRBD1 (6 bases). This TCR came from a young woman with Graves' hyperthyroidism that later progressed to Graves' ophthalmopathy. Here the CDR3 reads CASWLGGRIEAFL. As DNA, the CDR3 is TGTGCCAGCTGGCTGGGGGGGCGGATTGAAGCTTTCCTT.